This entry lists 15 T cell receptor beta chains sequenced from one sample in a study of blood T cell repertoires in COVID-19. Sequencing was performed with immunoSEQ multiplex PCR; in TCRdb, only in-frame clones are kept and a portion is missing. The profile shows approximately 500,000 clones, over 75% of them singletons. Sequencing was performed on peripheral blood. Receptors originate from a human donor in a cohort sampled during active COVID-19.

The CDR3 region has the DNA TGTGCCAGCAGTTACGGGACAGGGGTCACTGAAGCTTTCTTT. This codes for CASSYGTGVTEAFF. This chain links TRBV6-6 with TRBJ1-1, with TRBD1 matching 10 bases. The germline gives CDR1 MNHNY, CDR2 SVGAGI (reference sequence). V shed 2 bases, J shed 4 bases, and the junction held 1 base outside the gene matches. CDR3 length equals 14 residues.

A remark on this clone: This CDR3 is also generated by other DNA sequences in the sample. The gene calls are TRBV5-1 and TRBJ2-7; possible D gene TRBD1, 6 bases. The CDR3 has 14 amino acids. V lost 0 bases and J 1 base, leaving 8 bases between the germline ends. Germline lookup yields CDR1 SGHRS and CDR2 YFSETQ. The CDR3 here is CASSLEQGSYEQYF. The DNA for the CDR3 is TGCGCCAGCAGCTTGGAACAGGGATCCTACGAGCAGTACTTC.

The gene calls are TRBV28 and TRBJ2-3, with 8 bases that match TRBD2. Unmatched junction bases numbered 11, after V lost 4 bases and J lost 11 bases. Germline-derived CDR1 and CDR2 are MDHEN and SYDVKM. The CDR3 extends over 14 amino acids. DNA of the CDR3: TGTGCCAGCAGTTCATCCGGGAGGGCCGATTTGCAGTATTTT. As protein: CASSSSGRADLQYF.

The J gene is TRBJ2-5, the V gene TRBV30, with D tentatively TRBD2 (8 bases). Trimming took off 3 bases at V and 5 bases at J, with 19 bases between the two ends. The germline V gene has CDR1 GTSNPN and CDR2 SVGIG (reference sequence). The CDR3 sequence is 15 residues long. As DNA, the CDR3 is TGTGCCTGGAGAAGGGGGCGAGCGGGAGTTGAGACCCAGTACTTC. Its protein is CAWRRGRAGVETQYF.

The rearrangement links TRBV2 to TRBJ1-1; unclear D gene. Trimming removed 11 bases at V and 0 bases at J, with 13 bases between. Germline lookup yields CDR1 SNHLY and CDR2 FYNNEI. This CDR3 is 13 amino acids long. The CDR3 bases are TGTGCCCTAGGAGAGTCCTTGAACACTGAAGCTTTCTTT. It is translated as CALGESLNTEAFF.

The chain carries TRBV3-1 (or the pseudogene TRBV3-2) and TRBJ2-5, with 7 bases aligning to TRBD2. Germline V lookup: CDR1 LGHDT, CDR2 YNNKEL (reference sequence). Trimming took 1 base from V and 14 from J; bases not matched to a gene: 10. This CDR3 is 13 amino acids long. The CDR3 region is CASSQGSWEGPYF. CDR3 bases: TGTGCCAGCAGCCAAGGATCGTGGGAGGGCCCATACTTC.

This chain uses TRBV5-4 with TRBJ1-2; D is possibly TRBD1 (5 bases). Between the trimmed V and J ends, which lost 0 bases and 3 bases, there was a span of 9 bases. Germline V gene data show CDR1 as SGHNT and CDR2 as YYREEE (reference sequence). CDR3 length equals 14 residues. For the CDR3, the DNA is TGTGCCAGCAGCTTGGAGGGGTTGGACTATGGCTACACCTTC. Encoded protein: CASSLEGLDYGYTF.

Remarks on this clone: At one end, the junction sequence differs from germline, possibly due to a read error. V gene TRBV7-7 combines with J gene TRBJ1-4; weak D call: TRBD1 (5 bases). The germline V gene encodes CDR1 SSHAT and CDR2 FNYEAQ (reference sequence). The CDR3 extends over 13 amino acids. CDR3 residues: CASSQGLNEKLFF. In nucleotides, the CDR3 is TGTGCTAGCAGCCAGGGACTTAATGAAAAACTGTTTTTT.

The chain carries TRBV11-3 and TRBJ2-1; D is uncertain. The CDR3 has 14 residues. Germline V lookup: CDR1 SGHNT, CDR2 YENEEA. V was shortened by 4 bases and J by 1 base, with 8 bases between the two germline ends. CDR3 residues: CASSSGGSYNEQFF. CDR3 sequence (DNA): TGTGCCAGCAGCTCAGGTGGATCCTACAATGAGCAGTTCTTC.

The chain joins TRBV29-1 to TRBJ2-3; TRBD2 aligns across 10 bases. CDR3 length: 13 amino acids. The junction had 2 bases not matched to a gene; V was cut back by 7 bases and J by 1 base. Per germline, CDR1 SQVTM and CDR2 ANQGSEA. CDR3 amino acids: CSAGTSGTDTQYF. CDR3 nucleotide sequence: TGCAGCGCTGGGACTAGCGGCACAGATACGCAGTATTTT.

The chain links TRBV7-2 to TRBJ1-4, with D perhaps TRBD1 (6 bases). This CDR3 has 15 amino acids. In germline, CDR1 is SGHTA, CDR2 FQGNSA. Deletions cut 1 base from V and 7 bases from J, with 13 bases between. CDR3 DNA sequence: TGTGCCAGCAGCTTAGTAGTGGGAGGGGGTGAAAAACTGTTTTTT. As protein: CASSLVVGGGEKLFF. The variable domain in full, completed from reference TRBV7-2 and TRBJ1-4, reads GAGVSQSPSNKVTEKGKDVELRCDPISGHTALYWYRQSLGQGLEFLIYFQGNSAPDKSGLPSDRFSAERTGGSVSTLTIQRTQQEDSAVYLCASSLVVGGGEKLFFGSGTQLSVL.

The V gene is TRBV24-1, the J gene TRBJ2-2; 10 bases map to TRBD2. Germline CDR1 is KGHDR and CDR2 is SFDVKD. Losses at the gene ends were 9 bases for V and 0 bases for J; bases not matched to a gene: 9. The length of the CDR3 is 17 residues. As DNA, the CDR3 is TGTGCCACCCAAGCTAGCGGGAGAATATCGAACACCGGGGAGCTGTTTTTT. Translation: CATQASGRISNTGELFF.

With regard to this clone: Different DNA sequences within this sample yield the same CDR3. This chain links TRBV5-1 with TRBJ2-1, with TRBD2 identical over 10 bases. The CDR3 spans 17 residues. In germline, CDR1 is SGHRS, CDR2 YFSETQ. The V gene end was trimmed by 0 bases and the J gene end by 0 bases; junction bases not matched to a gene: 3. In nucleotides, the CDR3 is TGCGCCAGCAGCTTGGTATCTAGCGGGAGCTCCTACAATGAGCAGTTCTTC. Translating gives CASSLVSSGSSYNEQFF.

The V gene is TRBV19, the J gene TRBJ1-5; tentative D call: TRBD1 (5 bases). The CDR3 has 12 amino acids. Germline V gives CDR1 LNHDA, CDR2 SQIVND (reference sequence). V lost 7 bases, J lost 6 bases, and 10 bases lay in between. CDR3 nucleotide sequence: TGTGCCAGTACCTCCGGGGGTCAGCCCCAGCATTTT. Translating gives CASTSGGQPQHF.

The V gene is TRBV5-1, the J gene TRBJ2-2; D possibly corresponds to TRBD2 (5 bases). Per the germline V gene, CDR1 is SGHRS and CDR2 is YFSETQ. This CDR3 has 16 amino acids. V gave up 4 bases and J gave up 6 bases, with 19 bases separating them. The CDR3 region has the DNA TGCGCCAGCAGCCCCCTCTCCAGTAGCGAGTCCGGGGAGCTGTTTTTT. This translates into CASSPLSSSESGELFF. Variable domain in full (rest from reference TRBV5-1 and TRBJ2-2): KAGVTQTPRYLIKTRGQQVTLSCSPISGHRSVSWYQQTPGQGLQFLFEYFSETQRNKGNFPGRFSGRQFSNSRSEMNVSTLELGDSALYLCASSPLSSSESGELFFGEGSRLTVL.